Listed below are T cell receptor beta chains from one sample, sequenced in a study of CD8 T cells in Susac syndrome. MiXCR was run by TCRdb on the immunoSEQ multiplex PCR reads, yielding one entry per CDR3 protein. The sample includes over 150,000 distinct CDR3 sequences, around 93% of them seen just once. Sequences were obtained from CD4+ T cells from PBMCs. The receptors were sampled from a human donor with multiple sclerosis. The CDR3 runs from the conserved cysteine through the conserved F or W. D genes are given only for firm matches. Expanded clones get a size class; other rows say once, few or many, or leave the size out.

.,TRBJ2-1,TRBD2,TRBV5-1,CASSSQLSGTLNEQFF,TGCGCCAGCAGCTCTCAACTTAGCGGGACCCTCAATGAGCAGTTCTTC
.,TRBJ2-7,.,TRBV10-2,CASSDAGMTFPYEQYF,TGCGCCAGCAGTGACGCCGGGATGACATTCCCCTACGAGCAGTACTTC
.,TRBJ1-3,.,TRBV30,CAWSDSGNTIYF,TGTGCCTGGAGTGACTCTGGAAACACCATATATTTT
.,TRBJ2-7,.,TRBV7-2,CASSLGPGPYEQYF,TGTGCCAGCAGCTTAGGCCCGGGTCCCTACGAGCAGTACTTC
.,TRBJ2-2,.,TRBV3-1,CASSQVGGATGELFF,TGTGCCAGCAGCCAAGTGGGGGGGGCCACCGGGGAGCTGTTTTTT
.,TRBJ2-2,.,TRBV28,CASKSANTGELFF,TGTGCCAGCAAGTCGGCGAACACCGGGGAGCTGTTTTTT
.,TRBJ1-2,.,TRBV23-1,CASLSGARPQLTF,TGCGCCAGTCTTTCTGGGGCGCGCCCACAATTAACCTTC
.,TRBJ1-4,.,TRBV28,CASSPPGLDEKLFF,TGTGCCAGCAGCCCACCAGGACTCGATGAAAAACTGTTTTTT
.,TRBJ2-3,.,TRBV30,CAWTNLGGGTQYF,TGTGCCTGGACCAACCTCGGGGGAGGTACGCAGTATTTT
once,TRBJ2-4,.,TRBV5-1,CASRDQVAKNIQYF,TGCGCCAGTAGGGACCAGGTAGCCAAAAACATTCAGTACTTC
.,TRBJ2-1,.,TRBV25-1,CASSELQGFSYNEQFF,TGTGCCAGCAGTGAGCTACAGGGCTTCTCCTACAATGAGCAGTTCTTC
.,TRBJ2-1,.,TRBV5-4,CASAPDGSGYSEQFF,TGTGCCAGCGCGCCCGATGGTAGCGGATACAGTGAGCAGTTCTTC
.,TRBJ2-2,.,TRBV12-3/TRBV12-4,CASSFGPLFTGELFF,TGTGCCAGCAGTTTCGGGCCTTTATTCACCGGGGAGCTGTTTTTT
.,TRBJ1-5,.,TRBV24-1,CATSESSQPQHF,TGTGCCACCAGTGAGTCTAGTCAGCCCCAGCATTTT
.,TRBJ1-5,.,TRBV30,CAWSVRDNQPQHF,TGTGCCTGGAGTGTACGGGACAATCAGCCCCAGCATTTT
.,TRBJ2-7,TRBD1,TRBV10-3,CAISEDPRQGPYEQYF,TGTGCCATCAGTGAGGACCCGAGACAGGGGCCCTACGAGCAGTACTTC
.,TRBJ2-4,TRBD1,TRBV20-1,CSALDDRGLYIQYF,TGCAGTGCGCTGGACGACAGGGGGTTATACATTCAGTACTTC
few,TRBJ1-1,.,TRBV6-1,CASSPSGHTEAFF,TGTGCCAGCAGTCCCTCTGGGCACACTGAAGCTTTCTTT
.,TRBJ2-4,.,TRBV12-3/TRBV12-4,CASSDLHSYKNIQYF,TGTGCCAGCAGCGATCTTCATTCCTACAAAAACATTCAGTACTTC
.,TRBJ2-2,TRBD2,TRBV9,CASSVAGTSGYRGELFF,TGTGCCAGCAGCGTGGCCGGGACTAGCGGGTATAGGGGGGAGCTGTTTTTT
.,TRBJ2-1,.,TRBV6-1,CASRGGGADEQFF,TGTGCCAGCAGAGGCGGAGGGGCGGATGAGCAGTTCTTC
.,TRBJ1-3,.,TRBV2,CASSATLRNTIYF,TGTGCCAGCAGTGCTACCTTGCGCAACACCATATATTTT
.,TRBJ1-1,TRBD1,TRBV5-6,CASSPRDRNTEAFF,TGTGCCAGCAGCCCCCGGGACAGGAACACTGAAGCTTTCTTT
.,TRBJ2-1,.,TRBV18,CASSPSTGSYNEQFF,TGTGCCAGCTCACCCTCGACAGGTTCCTACAATGAGCAGTTCTTC
few,TRBJ2-7,.,TRBV5-1,CASSLVSGGGYEQYF,TGCGCCAGCAGCTTGGTATCCGGGGGCGGGTACGAGCAGTACTTC
.,TRBJ2-2,.,TRBV5-4,CASSLAVGGSNAGELFF,TGTGCCAGCAGCTTGGCGGTAGGGGGAAGCAACGCCGGGGAGCTGTTTTTT
.,TRBJ2-7,.,TRBV5-1,CASSLRPSYEQYF,TGCGCCAGCAGCTTGAGGCCTTCCTACGAGCAGTACTTC
few,TRBJ1-2,.,TRBV7-2,CASSLGQGNYGYTF,TGTGCCAGCAGCTTGGGGCAGGGTAACTATGGCTACACCTTC
.,TRBJ2-7,.,TRBV5-1,CASSLAEGYEQYF,TGCGCCAGCAGCCTCGCCGAGGGGTACGAGCAGTACTTC
.,TRBJ2-5,.,TRBV28,CASSFLTERETQYF,TGTGCCAGCAGTTTCCTAACGGAGAGGGAGACCCAGTACTTC
once,TRBJ1-2,.,TRBV6-2/TRBV6-3,CASSYSGYGYGYTF,TGTGCCAGCAGTTACTCGGGCTATGGCTATGGCTACACCTTC
.,TRBJ2-7,.,TRBV11-2,CASSLDYRSYEQYF,TGTGCCAGCAGCTTAGATTACAGGTCCTACGAGCAGTACTTC
.,TRBJ2-1,.,TRBV5-1,CASSLAGRDGNEQFF,TGCGCCAGCAGCTTGGCGGGGCGGGATGGCAATGAGCAGTTCTTC
.,TRBJ1-1,.,TRBV14,CASSQVRGLNTEAFF,TGTGCCAGCAGCCAAGTCCGGGGTTTGAACACTGAAGCTTTCTTT
once,TRBJ2-7,TRBD1,TRBV28,CASRAPTGGAGYEQYF,TGTGCCAGCAGGGCCCCGACAGGGGGCGCCGGCTACGAGCAGTACTTC
.,TRBJ1-3,.,TRBV7-2,CASSLVQQIPSGNTIYF,TGTGCCAGCAGCTTAGTCCAACAGATACCCTCTGGAAACACCATATATTTT
.,TRBJ2-7,.,TRBV4-1,CASSLDRDIAYEQYF,TGCGCCAGCAGCCTAGATAGGGACATTGCCTACGAGCAGTACTTC
.,TRBJ1-1,.,TRBV3-1,CASSQDRQTEAFF,TGTGCCAGCAGCCAAGATCGTCAGACTGAAGCTTTCTTT
.,TRBJ2-2,.,TRBV28,CASRRGDTGELFF,TGTGCCAGCAGGCGGGGTGACACCGGGGAGCTGTTTTTT
.,TRBJ2-1,.,TRBV5-6,CASSLALTGISYNEQFF,TGTGCCAGCAGCTTGGCCTTGACAGGTATCTCCTACAATGAGCAGTTCTTC
.,TRBJ1-2,.,TRBV4-1,CASSQQERGNYGYTF,TGCGCCAGCAGCCAACAAGAACGGGGGAACTATGGCTACACCTTC
.,TRBJ2-2,TRBD2,TRBV27,CASTDSSGLNTGELFF,TGTGCCAGCACCGACTCTAGCGGCTTAAACACCGGGGAGCTGTTTTTT
.,TRBJ2-7,.,TRBV12-3/TRBV12-4,CASSQRTGRYEQYF,TGTGCCAGCAGTCAGAGAACAGGGAGGTACGAGCAGTACTTC
.,TRBJ2-4,.,TRBV28,CASSSGGTKNIQYF,TGTGCCAGCAGTTCGGGGGGCACCAAAAACATTCAGTACTTC
.,TRBJ1-4,.,TRBV6-1,CASSPRQAREKLFF,TGTGCCAGCAGTCCCCGACAGGCGCGGGAAAAACTGTTTTTT
.,TRBJ2-5,.,TRBV9,CASSVGRGSLQETQYF,TGTGCCAGCAGCGTAGGGCGGGGCAGCCTCCAAGAGACCCAGTACTTC
.,TRBJ2-1,TRBD1,TRBV7-9,CASSTRDRGPNEQFF,TGTGCCAGCAGCACCCGGGACAGGGGGCCCAATGAGCAGTTCTTC
.,TRBJ1-1,.,TRBV7-9,CASSLMENTEAFF,TGTGCCAGCAGCCTAATGGAGAACACTGAAGCTTTCTTT
.,TRBJ2-1,TRBD2,TRBV27,CASSFWDYLYNEQFF,TGTGCCAGCAGTTTCTGGGACTACCTATACAATGAGCAGTTCTTC
.,TRBJ2-2,.,TRBV6-5,CASSPGVPGELFF,TGTGCCAGCAGTCCAGGGGTTCCCGGGGAGCTGTTTTTT
.,TRBJ2-7,.,TRBV5-1,CASSLDLYSYEQYF,TGCGCCAGCAGCTTGGACTTGTACTCCTACGAGCAGTACTTC
once,TRBJ2-7,.,TRBV19,CASSTPGHTYEQYF,TGTGCCAGTAGTACCCCGGGACACACCTACGAGCAGTACTTC
.,TRBJ2-2,TRBD2,TRBV20-1,CSAEATGTSSRGAGELFF,TGCAGTGCCGAAGCAACCGGGACTAGCAGTCGAGGCGCCGGGGAGCTGTTTTTT
.,TRBJ1-1,.,TRBV5-1,CASSLALTGQSEAFF,TGCGCCAGCAGCTTGGCCTTGACAGGCCAAAGTGAAGCTTTCTTT
.,TRBJ1-2,.,TRBV7-2,CASSSQGYGYTF,TGTGCCAGCAGCTCCCAGGGTTATGGCTACACCTTC
.,TRBJ2-3,.,TRBV15,CATSRDPNGDTQYF,TGTGCCACCAGCAGAGATCCTAACGGAGATACGCAGTATTTT
.,TRBJ2-5,.,TRBV7-9,CASSFWGIQETQYF,TGTGCCAGCAGCTTTTGGGGGATCCAAGAGACCCAGTACTTC
.,TRBJ2-4,.,TRBV28,CASSLLEWAQNIQYF,TGTGCCAGCAGTCTTCTTGAATGGGCTCAAAACATTCAGTACTTC